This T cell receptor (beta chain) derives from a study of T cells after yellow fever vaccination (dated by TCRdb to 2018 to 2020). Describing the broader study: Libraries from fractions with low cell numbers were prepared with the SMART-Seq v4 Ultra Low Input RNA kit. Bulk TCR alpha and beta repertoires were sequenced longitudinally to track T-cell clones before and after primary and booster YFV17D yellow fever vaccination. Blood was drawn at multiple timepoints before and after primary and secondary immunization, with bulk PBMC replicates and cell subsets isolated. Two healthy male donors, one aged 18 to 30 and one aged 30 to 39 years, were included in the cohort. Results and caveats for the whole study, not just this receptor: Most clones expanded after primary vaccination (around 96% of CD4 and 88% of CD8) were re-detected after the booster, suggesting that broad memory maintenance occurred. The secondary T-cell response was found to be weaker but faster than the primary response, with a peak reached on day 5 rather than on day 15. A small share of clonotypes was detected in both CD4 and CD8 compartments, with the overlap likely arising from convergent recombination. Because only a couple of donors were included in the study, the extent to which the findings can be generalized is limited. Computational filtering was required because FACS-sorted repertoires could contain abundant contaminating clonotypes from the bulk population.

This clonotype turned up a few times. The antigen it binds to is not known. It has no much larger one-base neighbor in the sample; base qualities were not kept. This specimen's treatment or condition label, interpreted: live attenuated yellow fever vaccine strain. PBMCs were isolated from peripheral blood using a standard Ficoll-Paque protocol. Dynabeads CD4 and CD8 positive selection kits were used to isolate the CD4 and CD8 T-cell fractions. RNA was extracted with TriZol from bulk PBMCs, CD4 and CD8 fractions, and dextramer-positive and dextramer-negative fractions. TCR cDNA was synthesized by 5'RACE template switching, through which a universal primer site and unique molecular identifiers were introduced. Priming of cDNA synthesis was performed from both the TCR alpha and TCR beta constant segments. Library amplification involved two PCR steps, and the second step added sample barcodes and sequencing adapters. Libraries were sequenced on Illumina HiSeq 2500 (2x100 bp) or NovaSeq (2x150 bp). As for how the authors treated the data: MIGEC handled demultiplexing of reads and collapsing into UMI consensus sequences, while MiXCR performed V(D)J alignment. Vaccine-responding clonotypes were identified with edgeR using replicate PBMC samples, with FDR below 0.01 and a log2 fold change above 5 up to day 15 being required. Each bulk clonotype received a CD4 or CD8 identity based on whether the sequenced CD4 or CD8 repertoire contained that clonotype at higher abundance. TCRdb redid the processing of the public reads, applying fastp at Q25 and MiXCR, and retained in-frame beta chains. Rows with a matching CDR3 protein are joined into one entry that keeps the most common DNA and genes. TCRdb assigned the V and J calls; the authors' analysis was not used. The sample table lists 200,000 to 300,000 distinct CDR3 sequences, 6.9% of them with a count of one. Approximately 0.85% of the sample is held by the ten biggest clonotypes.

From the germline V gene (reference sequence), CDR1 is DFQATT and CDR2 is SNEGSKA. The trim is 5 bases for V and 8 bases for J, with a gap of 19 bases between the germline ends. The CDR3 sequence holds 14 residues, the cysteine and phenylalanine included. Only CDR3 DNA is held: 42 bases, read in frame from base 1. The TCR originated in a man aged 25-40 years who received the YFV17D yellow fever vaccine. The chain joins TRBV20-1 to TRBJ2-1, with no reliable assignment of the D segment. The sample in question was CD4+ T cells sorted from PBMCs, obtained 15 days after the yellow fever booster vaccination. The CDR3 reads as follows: CSAPPGPNPYEQFF. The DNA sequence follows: TGCAGTGCTCCACCGGGCCCGAACCCATATGAGCAGTTCTTC.